This T cell receptor beta chain emerged from a study of blood T cell repertoires in COVID-19. Study-wide context: Samples of COVID-19 (acute and convalescent) were obtained from the United States, Italy and Spain. T cells, B-cell-depleted T cells, or PBMCs provided the cDNA or gDNA that served as material.

Original analysis: Researchers report that nucleated cell counts were estimated from reference gene primer amplification. Repertoires were generated with immunoSEQ multiplex PCR, while TCRdb's copy carries only in-frame clones and drops some. D and trimming were read from the DNA, whereas the V and J calls and clone size are those reported in that table. Of fewer than 300,000 clones detected, approximately 84% appear once; the ten largest clones hold roughly 8.6%. V was cut by 3 bases and J by 3 bases, with 9 bases left in between. This CDR3 is built from 13 residues. This clone has a single count. The chain links TRBV12-3 or TRBV12-4 to TRBJ2-7; no definite D call. This receptor was taken from a human donor in a cohort sampled during active COVID-19. The specimen was peripheral blood. The CDR3 DNA is TGTGCCAGCAGTTTGGGCAAGGACTACGAGCAGTACTTC. Encoded protein: CASSLGKDYEQYF.